Listed below are T cell receptor beta chains from one sample, sequenced in a study of low-dose radiotherapy and immunotherapy resistance in tumors. TCRdb recomputed calls from the reads with MiXCR, one row per CDR3 protein. The sample has tens of thousands of distinct CDR3 sequences; roughly 9% are singletons. The input for sequencing was PBMCs, taken before treatment. The receptors here all came from a male donor with prostate cancer. The CDR3 runs from the conserved cysteine through the conserved F or W. The D gene is left open where the match is weak. Only some rows state a clone size, as once, few, many or a class for expanded clones.

cdr3_nt: TGTGCCAGCAGTTACCCCTCCGTTGCGGGAACCGAGCAGTACTTC
cdr3_aa: CASSYPSVAGTEQYF
j_call: TRBJ2-7
v_call: TRBV6-2/TRBV6-3
d_call: -
clone_size: many

cdr3_nt: TGTGCCAGCAGCCAAGACGCAGGGGACTATGGCTACACCTTC
cdr3_aa: CASSQDAGDYGYTF
j_call: TRBJ1-2
v_call: TRBV4-2
d_call: -
clone_size: many

cdr3_nt: TGCAGCGTTGTGGTGGGGAGCTCCTACAATGAGCAGTTCTTC
cdr3_aa: CSVVVGSSYNEQFF
j_call: TRBJ2-1
v_call: TRBV29-1
d_call: -
clone_size: many

cdr3_nt: TGTGCCAGTAGGGTGGCAGATCTAGCCAAAAACATTCAGTACTTC
cdr3_aa: CASRVADLAKNIQYF
j_call: TRBJ2-4
v_call: TRBV19
d_call: -
clone_size: many

cdr3_nt: TGTGCCAGCAGCTCATGGCAGGGTCTCTACGAGCAGTACTTC
cdr3_aa: CASSSWQGLYEQYF
j_call: TRBJ2-7
v_call: TRBV28
d_call: -
clone_size: -

cdr3_nt: TGTGCCAGCAGCTCGGACATCAACGAGCAGTACTTC
cdr3_aa: CASSSDINEQYF
j_call: TRBJ2-7
v_call: TRBV7-2
d_call: -
clone_size: many

cdr3_nt: TGTGCCAGCAGCCAAGAAACAGATACGCAGTATTTT
cdr3_aa: CASSQETDTQYF
j_call: TRBJ2-3
v_call: TRBV14
d_call: -
clone_size: many

cdr3_nt: TGCAGCGTTGGTGGCAGTAGACTGAACACTGAAGCTTTCTTT
cdr3_aa: CSVGGSRLNTEAFF
j_call: TRBJ1-1
v_call: TRBV29-1
d_call: -
clone_size: many

cdr3_nt: TGTGCCAGCAGCTTGGGGGGGCCTGGGGCCAACGTCCTGACTTTC
cdr3_aa: CASSLGGPGANVLTF
j_call: TRBJ2-6
v_call: TRBV5-4
d_call: -
clone_size: many

cdr3_nt: TGTGCCAGCAGTCCCGGACGGGGGGTACTCTTC
cdr3_aa: CASSPGRGVLF
j_call: TRBJ2-1
v_call: TRBV12-3/TRBV12-4
d_call: TRBD2
clone_size: many

cdr3_nt: TGCGCCAGCAGCCAGAAACAAAACACTGAAGCTTTCTTT
cdr3_aa: CASSQKQNTEAFF
j_call: TRBJ1-1
v_call: TRBV4-3
d_call: -
clone_size: many